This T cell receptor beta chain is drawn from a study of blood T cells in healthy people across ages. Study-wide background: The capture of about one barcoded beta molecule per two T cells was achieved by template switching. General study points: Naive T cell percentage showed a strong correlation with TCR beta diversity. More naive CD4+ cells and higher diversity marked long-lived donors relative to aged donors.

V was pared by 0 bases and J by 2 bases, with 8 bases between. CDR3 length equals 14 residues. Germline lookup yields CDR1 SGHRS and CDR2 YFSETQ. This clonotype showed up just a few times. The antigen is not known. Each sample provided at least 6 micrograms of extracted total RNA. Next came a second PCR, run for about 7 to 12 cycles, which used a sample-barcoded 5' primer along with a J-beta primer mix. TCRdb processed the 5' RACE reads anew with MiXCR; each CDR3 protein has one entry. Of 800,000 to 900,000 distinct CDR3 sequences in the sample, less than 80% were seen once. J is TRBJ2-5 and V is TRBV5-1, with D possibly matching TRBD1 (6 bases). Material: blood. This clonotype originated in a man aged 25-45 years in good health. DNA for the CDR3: TGCGCCAGCAGCTTGGTGGACAGTCAAGAGACCCAGTACTTC. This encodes CASSLVDSQETQYF. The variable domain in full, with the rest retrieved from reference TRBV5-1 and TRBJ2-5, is KAGVTQTPRYLIKTRGQQVTLSCSPISGHRSVSWYQQTPGQGLQFLFEYFSETQRNKGNFPGRFSGRQFSNSRSEMNVSTLELGDSALYLCASSLVDSQETQYFGPGTRLLVL.